These 13 T cell receptor beta chains came from one sample sequenced in a study of vaccination effects on CD4 cells after COVID-19. The method was immunoSEQ multiplex PCR; TCRdb's version includes in-frame clones alone and lacks a portion of them. The sample consists of about 73,000 clones, more than 60% of them appearing once. These TCRs' antigens remain unknown. Viral peptide pools were used in the ViraFEST assay to expand antigen-specific CD4+ T cells, and sequencing came afterward. At the end of over 8 days of culture, CD4+ T cells were isolated. Each vaccine recipient was nucleocapsid antibody negative and had no prior SARS-CoV-2 infection. This specimen consisted of CD4+ T cells from PBMCs cultured with SARS-CoV-2 spike peptides, obtained before COVID-19 vaccination. These receptors all come from a human donor who received a COVID-19 vaccine.

The chain carries TRBV12-5 and TRBJ1-1; 8 bases fit TRBD1. Trimming at V came to 5 bases and at J to 5 bases, leaving 7 bases not matched to a gene. CDR1 and CDR2 from the germline V gene are LGHNT and FRNRAP. The CDR3 length is 14 residues. The CDR3 loop is CASGGDRRGTEAFF. The CDR3 bases are TGTGCTAGTGGTGGGGACAGGCGGGGGACTGAAGCTTTCTTT.

This clone has more than one count but fewer than ten. The rearrangement joins TRBV5-5 to TRBJ1-2; D not certain. Trimming shortened V by 2 bases and J by 3 bases, and 8 bases separated the two germline ends. Germline V gene data show CDR1 as SGHKS and CDR2 as YYEKEE (reference sequence). The CDR3 is 13 amino acids. The CDR3 bases are TGTGCCAGCAGCTTTGAAGGAGACTATGGCTACACCTTC. It yields the protein CASSFEGDYGYTF.

This clone was detected only a few times. The chain combines TRBV7-3 with TRBJ2-1, with D maybe TRBD2 (6 bases). Germline lookup yields CDR1 SGHTA and CDR2 FQGTGA. The CDR3 totals 15 residues. Trimming left V 4 bases short and J 2 bases short, with 12 bases between. CDR3 sequence reads: CASSSQRAPYNEQFF. Written as DNA, the CDR3 is TGTGCCAGCAGCTCGCAGCGGGCTCCCTACAATGAGCAGTTCTTC.

The chain joins TRBV7-2 to TRBJ2-3; possibly TRBD2 for D (6 bases). CDR1 and CDR2 (germline): SGHTA, FQGNSA. V was shortened by 7 bases and J by 0 bases, with 17 bases between the two germline ends. The CDR3 extends over 16 amino acids. DNA for the CDR3: TGTGCCAGCATCCCTAATCGACTAGTTAGCACAGATACGCAGTATTTT. Translation: CASIPNRLVSTDTQYF.

The chain is built from TRBV30 and TRBJ2-1; D tentatively fits TRBD1 or TRBD2 (5 bases each). The V gene's germline CDR1 is GTSNPN and CDR2 SVGIG (reference sequence). Trimming left V 5 bases short and J 5 bases short, with 22 bases between. The CDR3 is made up of 16 amino acids. CDR3 bases: TGTGCCTGGGGGGCCGGCGCCCTAGCAGAAAACAATGAGCAGTTCTTC. Amino acids: CAWGAGALAENNEQFF. The whole variable domain, filled in from reference TRBV30 and TRBJ2-1, reads SQTIHQWPATLVQPVGSPLSLECTVEGTSNPNLYWYRQAAGRGLQLLFYSVGIGQISSEVPQNLSASRPQDRQFILSSKKLLLSDSGFYLCAWGAGALAENNEQFFGPGTRLTVL.

The J gene is TRBJ2-3, the V gene TRBV7-3, with D unclear. V lost 5 bases to trimming and J lost 0 bases, with 12 bases between them. Germline V gives CDR1 SGHTA, CDR2 FQGTGA. The CDR3 extends over 15 amino acids. The CDR3 DNA reads TGTGCCAGCAGCCAGACTTGGGCGAGCACAGATACGCAGTATTTT. This codes for CASSQTWASTDTQYF.

The V call is TRBV19, the J call TRBJ1-3; D is possibly TRBD1 (5 bases). Germline lookup yields CDR1 LNHDA and CDR2 SQIVND (reference sequence). This CDR3 has 16 amino acids. V dropped 6 bases and J dropped 3 bases, with 18 bases sitting between them. This chain's CDR3 is CASRSGTTLFGNTIYF. In DNA, the CDR3 is TGTGCCAGTAGATCCGGGACGACGCTTTTTGGAAACACCATATATTTT.

The chain carries TRBV3-1 (or the pseudogene TRBV3-2) and TRBJ1-3, with 11 bases matching TRBD1. Germline trimming cut 5 bases from V and 2 bases from J; bases unmatched to any gene: 11. Germline-derived CDR1 and CDR2 are LGHDT and YNNKEL (reference sequence). The CDR3 has 18 residues. In nucleotides, the CDR3 is TGTGCCAGCAGCTCACTCCTAGGGGGACAGGGGGCTGGAAACACCATATATTTT. This encodes CASSSLLGGQGAGNTIYF.

This clone was seen a few times. This chain links TRBV3-1 (or the pseudogene TRBV3-2) with TRBJ2-5, with D unresolved. The CDR3 has 11 residues. Germline V gene data show CDR1 as LGHDT and CDR2 as YNNKEL (reference sequence). V was pared by 3 bases and J by 7 bases, with 6 bases between. CDR3 sequence (DNA): TGTGCCAGCAGCCAGGCTAGGACCCAGTACTTC. It is translated as CASSQARTQYF.

The rearrangement links TRBV9 to TRBJ1-6; D remains unclear. CDR3 length: 14 amino acids. With 1 base removed from V and 10 bases from J, the gap between germline ends came to 12 bases. Germline V gene sequence: CDR1 SGDLS, CDR2 YYNGEE. In nucleotides, the CDR3 is TGTGCCAGCAGCGTAATTCCCCTCGCATCACCCCTCCACTTT. Translated: CASSVIPLASPLHF.

The chain joins TRBV2 to TRBJ1-5; no clear D. The CDR3 spans 12 residues. V shed 4 bases and J shed 7 bases, with 8 bases lying between them. Germline V CDR1 and CDR2: SNHLY, FYNNEI. Here the CDR3 reads CASSGPRQPQHF. The CDR3, as DNA: TGTGCCAGCAGTGGCCCCCGGCAGCCCCAGCATTTT.

The genes are TRBV4-2 and TRBJ2-2; the match to TRBD2 covers 11 bases. CDR3 length: 18 residues. Trimming cost V 0 bases and J 3 bases; bases outside gene matches: 6. Germline loops: CDR1 LGHNA, CDR2 YNFKEQ. DNA for the CDR3: TGTGCCAGCAGCCAAGAGCCTAGCGGGGGGCCTGACACCGGGGAGCTGTTTTTT. It specifies CASSQEPSGGPDTGELFF.

The table lists this clone with a few counts. V is TRBV28 and J is TRBJ1-6; the D is unclear. V was cut by 10 bases and J by 3 bases, with 10 bases left in between. Germline V gene sequence: CDR1 MDHEN, CDR2 SYDVKM. This CDR3 has 13 residues. The CDR3 DNA sequence: TGTGCCACCTCAGGCGACTATAATTCACCCCTCCACTTT. Translation: CATSGDYNSPLHF.